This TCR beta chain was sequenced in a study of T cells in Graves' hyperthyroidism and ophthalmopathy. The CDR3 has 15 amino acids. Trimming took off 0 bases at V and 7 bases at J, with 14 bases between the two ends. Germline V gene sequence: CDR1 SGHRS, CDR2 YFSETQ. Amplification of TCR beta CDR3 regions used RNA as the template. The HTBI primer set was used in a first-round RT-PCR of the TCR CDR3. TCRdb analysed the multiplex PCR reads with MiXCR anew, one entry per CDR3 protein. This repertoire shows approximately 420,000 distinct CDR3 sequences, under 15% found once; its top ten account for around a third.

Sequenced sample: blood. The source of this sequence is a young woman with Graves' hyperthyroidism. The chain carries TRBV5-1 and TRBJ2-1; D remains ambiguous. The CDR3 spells CASSLAQGLENEQFF. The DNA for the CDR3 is TGCGCCAGCAGCTTGGCCCAAGGGTTGGAAAATGAGCAGTTCTTC.